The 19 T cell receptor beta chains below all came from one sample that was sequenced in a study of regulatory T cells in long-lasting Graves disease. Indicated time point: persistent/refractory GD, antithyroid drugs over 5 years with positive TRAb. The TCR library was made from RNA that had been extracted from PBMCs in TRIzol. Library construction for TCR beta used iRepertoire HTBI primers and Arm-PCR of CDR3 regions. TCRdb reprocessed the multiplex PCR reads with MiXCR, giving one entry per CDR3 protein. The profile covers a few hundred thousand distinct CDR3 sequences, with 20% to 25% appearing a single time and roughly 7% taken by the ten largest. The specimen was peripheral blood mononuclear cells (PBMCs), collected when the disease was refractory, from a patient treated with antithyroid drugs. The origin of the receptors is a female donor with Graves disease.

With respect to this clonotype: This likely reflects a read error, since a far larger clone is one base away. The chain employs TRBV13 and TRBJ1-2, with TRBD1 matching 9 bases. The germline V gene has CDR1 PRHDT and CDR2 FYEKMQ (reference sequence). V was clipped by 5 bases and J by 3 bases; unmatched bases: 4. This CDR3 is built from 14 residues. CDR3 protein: CASSHGQGHYGYTF. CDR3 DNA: TGTGCCAGCAGCCACGGACAGGGGCACTATGGCTACACCTTC.

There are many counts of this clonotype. In nucleotides, the CDR3 is TGTGCCAGCAGTCCTCCTCGGTCGAGTCTTACGCAGTATTTT. Its protein is CASSPPRSSLTQYF. The V and J genes are TRBV28 and TRBJ2-3; D unresolved. Trimming took off 5 bases at V and 8 bases at J, with 17 bases between the two ends. Germline V gene sequence: CDR1 MDHEN, CDR2 SYDVKM. This CDR3 contains 14 residues.

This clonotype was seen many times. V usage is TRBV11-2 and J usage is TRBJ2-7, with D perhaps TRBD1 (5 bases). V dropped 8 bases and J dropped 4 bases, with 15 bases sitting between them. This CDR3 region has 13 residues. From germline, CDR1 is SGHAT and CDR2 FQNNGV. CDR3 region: CASGLRREYEQYF. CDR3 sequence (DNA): TGTGCCAGCGGGTTACGCAGGGAATACGAGCAGTACTTC.

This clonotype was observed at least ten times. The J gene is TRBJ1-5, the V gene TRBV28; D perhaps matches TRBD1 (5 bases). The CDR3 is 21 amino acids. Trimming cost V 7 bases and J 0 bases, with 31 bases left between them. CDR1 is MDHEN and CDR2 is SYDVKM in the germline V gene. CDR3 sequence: CASTGNRFRSTVPNSNQPQHF. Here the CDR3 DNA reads TGTGCCAGCACCGGTAACCGTTTTCGGTCGACAGTTCCCAATAGCAATCAGCCCCAGCATTTT. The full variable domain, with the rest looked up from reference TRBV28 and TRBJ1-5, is DVKVTQSSRYLVKRTGEKVFLECVQDMDHENMFWYRQDPGLGLRLIYFSYDVKMKEKGDIPEGYSVSREKKERFSLILESASTNQTSMYLCASTGNRFRSTVPNSNQPQHFGDGTRLSIL.

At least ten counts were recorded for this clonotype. The CDR3 spells CASSQPTGGEETQYF. Here the CDR3 DNA reads TGTGCCAGCAGTCAACCGACAGGGGGCGAAGAGACCCAGTACTTC. The chain joins TRBV12-3 or TRBV12-4 to TRBJ2-5, with 10 positions matching TRBD1. J was trimmed by 3 bases and V by 5 bases; bases with no gene match: 6. The CDR3 spans 15 residues.

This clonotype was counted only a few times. Here the CDR3 reads CAISRQADYGPQHF. The CDR3 nucleotides read TGTGCCATCAGTCGACAGGCCGATTACGGGCCCCAGCATTTT. The chain couples TRBV10-3 to TRBJ1-5; maybe TRBD1 (6 bases). Germline CDR1 is ENHRY and CDR2 is SYGVKD. The CDR3 length is 14 residues. Trimming stripped 5 bases from V and 9 bases from J, with 17 bases between.

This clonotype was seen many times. The CDR3: CASSRDRVNYGYTF. The CDR3 nucleotides read TGTGCCAGCAGTCGGGACAGGGTTAACTATGGCTACACCTTC. The chain is built from TRBV6-1 and TRBJ1-2, with TRBD1 matching 9 bases. The junction had 2 bases not matched to a gene; V was cut back by 5 bases and J by 1 base. The CDR3 extends over 14 amino acids. Germline CDR1 MNHNS, CDR2 SASEGT.

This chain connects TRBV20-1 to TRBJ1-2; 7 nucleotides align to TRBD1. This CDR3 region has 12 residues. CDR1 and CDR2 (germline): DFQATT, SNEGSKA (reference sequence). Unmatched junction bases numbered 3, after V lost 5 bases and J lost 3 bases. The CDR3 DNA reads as TGCAGTGCTCAGACAGGGCACTATGGCTACACCTTC. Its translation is CSAQTGHYGYTF.

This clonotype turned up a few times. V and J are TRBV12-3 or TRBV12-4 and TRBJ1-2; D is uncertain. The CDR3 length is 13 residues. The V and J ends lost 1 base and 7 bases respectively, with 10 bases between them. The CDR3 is CASSLGLGGGYTF. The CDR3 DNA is TGTGCCAGCAGTTTAGGTCTAGGCGGTGGCTACACCTTC.

This CDR3 is CAISASQGYEQYF. In nucleotides, the CDR3 is TGTGCCATCAGTGCTTCACAGGGATACGAGCAGTACTTC. The gene calls are TRBV10-3 and TRBJ2-7; perhaps TRBD1 as D (6 bases). Looked up from germline, CDR1 is ENHRY and CDR2 is SYGVKD. V lost 4 bases, J lost 4 bases, and 11 bases lay in between. The CDR3 spans 13 residues.

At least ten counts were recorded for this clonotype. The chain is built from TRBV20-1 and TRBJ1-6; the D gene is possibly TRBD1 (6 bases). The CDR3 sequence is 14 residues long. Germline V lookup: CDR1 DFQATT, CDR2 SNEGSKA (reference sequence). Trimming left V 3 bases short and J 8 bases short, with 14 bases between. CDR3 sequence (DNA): TGCAGTGCTAGGTGGCAGGGGACGGATTCACCCCTCCACTTT. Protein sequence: CSARWQGTDSPLHF.

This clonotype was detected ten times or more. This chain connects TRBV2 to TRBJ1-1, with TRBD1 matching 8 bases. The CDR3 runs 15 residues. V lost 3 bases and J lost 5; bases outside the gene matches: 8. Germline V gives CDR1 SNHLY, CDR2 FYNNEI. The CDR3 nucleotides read TGTGCCAGCAGTGACTATACAGGGGGGGAAACTGAAGCTTTCTTT. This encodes CASSDYTGGETEAFF.

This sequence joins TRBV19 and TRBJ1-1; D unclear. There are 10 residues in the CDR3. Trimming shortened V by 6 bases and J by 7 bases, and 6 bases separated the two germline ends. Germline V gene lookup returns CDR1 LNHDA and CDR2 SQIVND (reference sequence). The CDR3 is CASSGGEAFF. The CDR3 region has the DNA TGTGCCAGTAGCGGCGGTGAAGCTTTCTTT.

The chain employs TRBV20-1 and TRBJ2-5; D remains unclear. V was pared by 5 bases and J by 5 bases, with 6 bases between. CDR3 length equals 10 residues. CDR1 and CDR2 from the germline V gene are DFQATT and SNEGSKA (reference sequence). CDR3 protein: CSALRETQYF. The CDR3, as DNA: TGCAGTGCTCTTAGGGAGACCCAGTACTTC.

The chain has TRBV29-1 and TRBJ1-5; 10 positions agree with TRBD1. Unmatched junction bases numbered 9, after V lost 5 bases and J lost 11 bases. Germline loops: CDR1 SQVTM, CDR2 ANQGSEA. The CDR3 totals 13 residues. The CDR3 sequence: CSVSGQGSAAQHF. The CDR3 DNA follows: TGCAGCGTTTCGGGACAGGGGTCGGCAGCCCAGCATTTT.

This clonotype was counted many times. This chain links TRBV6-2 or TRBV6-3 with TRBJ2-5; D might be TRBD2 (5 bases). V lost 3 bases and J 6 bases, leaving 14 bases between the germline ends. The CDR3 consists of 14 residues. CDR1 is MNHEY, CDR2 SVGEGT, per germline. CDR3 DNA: TGTGCCAGCAGTTATGGCGGACTGGTGAAGACCCAGTACTTC. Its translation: CASSYGGLVKTQYF.

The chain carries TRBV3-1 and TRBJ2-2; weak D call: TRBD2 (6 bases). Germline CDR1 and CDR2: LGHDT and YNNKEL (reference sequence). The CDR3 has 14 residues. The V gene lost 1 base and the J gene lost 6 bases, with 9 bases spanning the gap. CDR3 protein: CASSQAGGAGELFF. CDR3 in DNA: TGTGCCAGCAGCCAAGCCGGAGGGGCCGGGGAGCTGTTTTTT.

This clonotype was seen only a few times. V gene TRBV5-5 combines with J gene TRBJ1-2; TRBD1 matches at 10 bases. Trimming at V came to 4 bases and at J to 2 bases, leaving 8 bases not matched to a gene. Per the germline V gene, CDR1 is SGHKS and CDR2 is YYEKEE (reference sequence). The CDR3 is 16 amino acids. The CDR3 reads CASSPNRDRGNYGYTF. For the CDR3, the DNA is TGTGCCAGCAGCCCGAACCGGGACAGGGGCAACTATGGCTACACCTTC.

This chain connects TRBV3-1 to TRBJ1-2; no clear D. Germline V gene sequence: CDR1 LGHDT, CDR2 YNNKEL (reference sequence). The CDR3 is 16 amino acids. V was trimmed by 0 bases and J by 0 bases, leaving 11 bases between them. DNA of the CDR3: TGTGCCAGCAGCCAAGATCTTTCTGGGGCTAACTATGGCTACACCTTC. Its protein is CASSQDLSGANYGYTF.